The 28 T cell receptor beta chains reported below all come from one sample, sequenced in a study of OX40 agonist ivuxolimab in advanced cancers. Using immunoSEQ multiplex PCR, the repertoire was profiled, and TCRdb retains in-frame clones only, with some absent. The sample lists about 120,000 clones, 93% occurring once. Sample: CD4+ or CD8+ T cells sorted from blood, taken in a trial of the OX40 agonist ivuxolimab. The receptors stem from an adult with an advanced solid tumor such as melanoma, head and neck, liver or kidney cancer.

This chain uses TRBV5-4 with TRBJ2-3, with 10 bases aligning to TRBD2. The J segment lost 0 bases and the V segment lost 4 bases, leaving 8 bases of the junction unmatched. CDR3 size: 17 residues. The V gene's germline CDR1 is SGHNT and CDR2 YYREEE (reference sequence). The CDR3 reads CASSRSSGGPSTDTQYF. CDR3 bases: TGTGCCAGCAGCCGTTCTAGCGGGGGACCTAGCACAGATACGCAGTATTTT. Complete variable domain (other parts from reference TRBV5-4 and TRBJ2-3): ETGVTQSPTHLIKTRGQQVTLRCSSQSGHNTVSWYQQALGQGPQFIFQYYREEENGRGNFPPRFSGLQFPNYSSELNVNALELDDSALYLCASSRSSGGPSTDTQYFGPGTRLTVL.

This clone was counted once. The rearrangement joins TRBV28 to TRBJ2-5, with D possibly matching TRBD2 (6 bases). V lost 8 bases to trimming and J lost 6 bases, with 16 bases between them. The CDR3 runs to 13 residues. Per the germline V gene, CDR1 is MDHEN and CDR2 is SYDVKM. The CDR3 DNA sequence: TGTGCCAGCTGGGTGGAGGGCAGGAAGACCCAGTACTTC. Protein: CASWVEGRKTQYF.

The gene calls are TRBV5-1 and TRBJ2-4; D is possibly TRBD1 (6 bases). V shed 0 bases and J shed 8 bases, with 9 bases lying between them. There are 13 residues in the CDR3. Germline CDR1 SGHRS, CDR2 YFSETQ. The CDR3 sequence: CASSLDRVDIQYF. In DNA form, the CDR3 reads TGCGCCAGCAGCTTGGACAGGGTGGACATTCAGTACTTC.

The chain joins TRBV19 to TRBJ2-7; a weak D match, TRBD1 (7 bases). From germline, CDR1 is LNHDA and CDR2 SQIVND (reference sequence). Trimming pared 7 bases from V and 6 bases from J, leaving 19 bases between. The CDR3 extends over 14 amino acids. For the CDR3, the DNA is TGTGCCAGTACGGGGGCAGGGGGAAACGGCGAGCAGTACTTC. Its translation: CASTGAGGNGEQYF.

The chain is built from TRBV5-1 and TRBJ2-2; tentatively, D is TRBD1 (6 bases). The CDR3 contains 14 residues. Germline-derived CDR1 and CDR2 are SGHRS and YFSETQ. V lost 0 bases and J lost 4, with 7 bases in between. The CDR3 region is CASSLDRVTGELFF. Here the CDR3 DNA reads TGCGCCAGCAGCTTGGACAGGGTCACCGGGGAGCTGTTTTTT.

The chain couples TRBV30 to TRBJ1-2, with unresolved D. Germline V gene sequence: CDR1 GTSNPN, CDR2 SVGIG (reference sequence). The length of the CDR3 is 15 residues. The V and J ends lost 3 bases and 5 bases respectively, with 19 bases between them. In DNA form, the CDR3 reads TGTGCCTGGAGCGCCCGGGATTCAAGCTTTTATGGCTACACCTTC. Its translation is CAWSARDSSFYGYTF.

The rearrangement uses TRBV2 and TRBJ2-7, with 8 bases fitting TRBD2. The CDR3 loop spans 14 amino acids. Germline lookup yields CDR1 SNHLY and CDR2 FYNNEI. V was pared by 4 bases and J by 2 bases, with 4 bases of the junction left unmatched. This CDR3 reads CASSGERGPYEQYF. As DNA, the CDR3 is TGTGCCAGCAGTGGGGAGCGGGGGCCCTACGAGCAGTACTTC.

This chain uses TRBV5-6 with TRBJ1-3; TRBD1 aligns across 7 bases. The germline V gene has CDR1 SGHDT and CDR2 YYEEEE. There are 17 residues in the CDR3. Trimming at V came to 3 bases and at J to 1 base, leaving 10 bases not matched to a gene. DNA of the CDR3: TGTGCCAGCAGCTGGGGGCGACAGGGTATATCTGGAAACACCATATATTTT. Translation gives CASSWGRQGISGNTIYF. The full variable domain, in which reference TRBV5-6 and TRBJ1-3 provide the parts outside the CDR3, is DAGVTQSPTHLIKTRGQQVTLRCSPKSGHDTVSWYQQALGQGPQFIFQYYEEEERQRGNFPDRFSGHQFPNYSSELNVNALLLGDSALYLCASSWGRQGISGNTIYFGEGSWLTVV.

This chain connects TRBV28 to TRBJ2-7, with D perhaps TRBD2 (5 bases). The CDR3 sequence is 12 residues long. Germline V gene sequence: CDR1 MDHEN, CDR2 SYDVKM. V was shortened by 2 bases and J by 12 bases, with 14 bases between the two germline ends. CDR3 protein: CASSLPPGITYF. The DNA of the CDR3 is TGTGCCAGCAGTTTACCTCCGGGAATAACGTACTTC.

This chain joins TRBV4-2 and TRBJ2-7; 8 bases align to TRBD2. Germline-derived CDR1 and CDR2 are LGHNA and YNFKEQ. The V gene end was trimmed by 0 bases and the J gene end by 2 bases; junction bases not matched to a gene: 6. This CDR3 spans 16 amino acids. The CDR3 DNA follows: TGTGCCAGCAGCCAAGATTTTAGCGGGGATACCTACGAGCAGTACTTC. It specifies CASSQDFSGDTYEQYF.

This clone occurred once. The chain combines TRBV19 with TRBJ2-1; 9 bases are a match to TRBD2. The V gene end was trimmed by 3 bases and the J gene end by 5 bases; junction bases not matched to a gene: 11. Germline CDR1 and CDR2: LNHDA and SQIVND (reference sequence). The CDR3 length is 17 residues. DNA of the CDR3: TGTGCCAGTAGTATCTCCAAGCGGGGGGCTAGAAACAATGAGCAGTTCTTC. This encodes CASSISKRGARNNEQFF.

The chain has TRBV4-3 and TRBJ2-1; 8 bases are shared with TRBD2. Germline V gives CDR1 LGHNA, CDR2 YSLEER. This CDR3 comprises 18 residues. Trimming removed 1 base from V and 2 bases from J; junction bases left unmatched: 10. CDR3 coding DNA: TGCGCCAGCAGCCAAGCCCTAATAGCGGGATCGCCCTACAATGAGCAGTTCTTC. Amino acid sequence: CASSQALIAGSPYNEQFF.

This rearrangement joins TRBV9 to TRBJ2-1, with 8 bases aligning to TRBD1. The trim removed 3 bases at V and 4 bases at J, leaving 9 bases unmatched. Germline loops: CDR1 SGDLS, CDR2 YYNGEE. The CDR3 is 16 amino acids. The CDR3 loop is CASSARDRGSYNEQFF. CDR3 sequence (DNA): TGTGCCAGCAGCGCTCGCGACAGGGGAAGTTACAATGAGCAGTTCTTC.

The chain links TRBV7-6 to TRBJ1-1; perhaps TRBD1 as D (5 bases). The CDR3 covers 13 residues. Between the trimmed V and J ends, which lost 5 bases and 1 base, there was a span of 8 bases. Germline V gene data show CDR1 as SGHVS and CDR2 as FNYEAQ. Here the CDR3 reads CASSQDTNTEAFF. CDR3 nucleotide sequence: TGTGCCAGCAGCCAGGACACGAACACTGAAGCTTTCTTT.

The chain uses TRBV2 and TRBJ1-2; D is undetermined. This CDR3 has 14 amino acids. The V and J ends lost 4 bases and 0 bases respectively, with 9 bases between them. Per the germline V gene, CDR1 is SNHLY and CDR2 is FYNNEI. The chain's CDR3 is CASSGMGTNYGYTF. CDR3 in DNA: TGTGCCAGCAGTGGAATGGGGACTAACTATGGCTACACCTTC. Together with reference TRBV2 and TRBJ1-2, the CDR3 gives the full variable domain: EPEVTQTPSHQVTQMGQEVILRCVPISNHLYFYWYRQILGQKVEFLVSFYNNEISEKSEIFDDQFSVERPDGSNFTLKIRSTKLEDSAMYFCASSGMGTNYGYTFGSGTRLTVV.

A word on this clone: At one of its ends the junction is not consistent with the germline gene, which may arise from a read error. The CDR3 sequence: CASSYPGQPQHF. In DNA, the CDR3 is TGTGCCAGTAGCTACCCAGGTCAGCCCCAGCATTTT. V and J are TRBV7-2 and TRBJ1-5, with unresolved D. This CDR3 is 12 amino acids long. Germline V gene data show CDR1 as SGHTA and CDR2 as FQGNSA.

The chain employs TRBV5-1 and TRBJ2-2; TRBD1 matches 10 bases. V lost 4 bases, J lost 5 bases, and 5 bases stayed unmatched. The CDR3 sequence is 15 residues long. Germline values: CDR1 SGHRS, CDR2 YFSETQ. Here the CDR3 reads CASSHRDRGTGELFF. CDR3 coding DNA: TGCGCCAGCAGCCACCGGGACAGGGGAACCGGGGAGCTGTTTTTT.

The chain links TRBV5-4 to TRBJ2-3; 9 nucleotides match TRBD2. Germline lookup yields CDR1 SGHNT and CDR2 YYREEE (reference sequence). This CDR3 has 16 amino acids. The J segment lost 5 bases and the V segment lost 6 bases, leaving 13 bases of the junction unmatched. CDR3 bases: TGTGCCAGCACCCCTCCGGGCGGGAGGGTTGGAGATACGCAGTATTTT. Encoded protein: CASTPPGGRVGDTQYF.

The J gene is TRBJ2-3, the V gene TRBV7-2; D gene uncertain. The CDR3 contains 13 residues. Per the germline V gene, CDR1 is SGHTA and CDR2 is FQGNSA. V lost 5 bases and J 5 bases, leaving 11 bases between the germline ends. CDR3 DNA: TGTGCCAGCAGCAAAAGCTGGGGAGATACGCAGTATTTT. Protein sequence: CASSKSWGDTQYF. Using reference TRBV7-2 and TRBJ2-3 for the parts outside the CDR3, the full variable domain is GAGVSQSPSNKVTEKGKDVELRCDPISGHTALYWYRQSLGQGLEFLIYFQGNSAPDKSGLPSDRFSAERTGGSVSTLTIQRTQQEDSAVYLCASSKSWGDTQYFGPGTRLTVL.

The genes are TRBV6-5 and TRBJ2-3, with 12 positions matching TRBD1. Trimming took 2 bases from V and 6 from J; bases not matched to a gene: 3. The CDR3 length is 15 residues. Germline CDR1 and CDR2: MNHEY and SVGAGI. Here the CDR3 reads CASSYRGTGGDTQYF. CDR3 coding DNA: TGTGCCAGCAGTTACCGCGGGACAGGGGGCGATACGCAGTATTTT.

The chain employs TRBV5-1 and TRBJ2-1; 8 nucleotides align to TRBD1. The germline V gene encodes CDR1 SGHRS and CDR2 YFSETQ. The CDR3 extends over 15 amino acids. Trimming removed 3 bases from V and 1 base from J; junction bases left unmatched: 3. The CDR3 region has the DNA TGCGCCAGCAGCTCGGGACAGGCTTCCTACAATGAGCAGTTCTTC. Its translation: CASSSGQASYNEQFF. The whole variable domain, filled in from reference TRBV5-1 and TRBJ2-1, reads KAGVTQTPRYLIKTRGQQVTLSCSPISGHRSVSWYQQTPGQGLQFLFEYFSETQRNKGNFPGRFSGRQFSNSRSEMNVSTLELGDSALYLCASSSGQASYNEQFFGPGTRLTVL.

CDR3 bases: TGTGCCAGCAGCTCTAGCGGGACTCTCTCCTACAATGAGCAGTTCTTC. Translation gives CASSSSGTLSYNEQFF. The chain uses TRBV7-2 and TRBJ2-1; 9 bases agree with TRBD2. The CDR3 has 16 residues. Germline V CDR1 and CDR2: SGHTA, FQGNSA. J was trimmed by 0 bases and V by 4 bases; bases with no gene match: 4.

V usage is TRBV2 and J usage is TRBJ1-1; TRBD1 is a possible D gene (6 bases). The germline V and J ends were trimmed by 6 bases and 6 bases, with 17 bases remaining between them. The germline CDR1 and CDR2 sequences are SNHLY and FYNNEI. CDR3 size: 14 residues. The DNA of the CDR3 is TGTGCCAGCAGCCCCTTAGGGGGTAGGGCTGAAGCTTTCTTT. Translation gives CASSPLGGRAEAFF.

The chain recombines TRBV15 with TRBJ2-1; 7 bases map to TRBD2. The ends lost 3 bases at V and 2 bases at J; junction bases unmatched: 7. From germline, CDR1 is LNHNV and CDR2 YYDKDF (reference sequence). This CDR3 region has 16 residues. CDR3 sequence reads: CATSSLGGSPYNEQFF. CDR3 DNA sequence: TGTGCCACCAGCAGTCTGGGGGGGAGCCCCTACAATGAGCAGTTCTTC.

The chain recombines TRBV5-8 with TRBJ1-1; 9 positions agree with TRBD1. The CDR3 is 17 amino acids. The ends lost 1 base at V and 1 base at J; junction bases unmatched: 8. Germline CDR1 SGHTS, CDR2 YDEGEE. CDR3: CASSLTGGAFGNTEAFF. The CDR3 DNA reads as TGTGCCAGCAGCTTGACAGGGGGCGCGTTTGGGAACACTGAAGCTTTCTTT.

The chain joins TRBV9 to TRBJ2-7, with TRBD1 matching 7 bases. The CDR3 is 14 amino acids. CDR1 is SGDLS and CDR2 is YYNGEE in the germline V gene. V gave up 1 base and J gave up 7 bases; unmatched junction bases: 8. The CDR3 DNA reads TGTGCCAGCAGCGTAACAGGGGCCTTAACTGAGCAGTACTTC. Encoded protein: CASSVTGALTEQYF.

Only one count was recorded for this clone. The chain employs TRBV30 and TRBJ1-4; D is unresolved. The germline CDR1 and CDR2 sequences are GTSNPN and SVGIG (reference sequence). V lost 4 bases, J lost 3 bases, and 15 bases lay in between. The CDR3 sequence is 15 residues long. The CDR3 DNA reads TGTGCCTGGACCCACTTCCGACTACCTAATGAAAAACTGTTTTTT. Residues: CAWTHFRLPNEKLFF.

The chain links TRBV7-2 to TRBJ1-4; D remains ambiguous. V was cut by 2 bases and J by 7 bases, with 17 bases left in between. The CDR3 is 16 amino acids. CDR1 is SGHTA and CDR2 is FQGNSA in the germline V gene. The DNA of the CDR3 is TGTGCCAGCAGCTTAAATTTGGGTAGGCCCGGTGAAAAACTGTTTTTT. It is translated as CASSLNLGRPGEKLFF.